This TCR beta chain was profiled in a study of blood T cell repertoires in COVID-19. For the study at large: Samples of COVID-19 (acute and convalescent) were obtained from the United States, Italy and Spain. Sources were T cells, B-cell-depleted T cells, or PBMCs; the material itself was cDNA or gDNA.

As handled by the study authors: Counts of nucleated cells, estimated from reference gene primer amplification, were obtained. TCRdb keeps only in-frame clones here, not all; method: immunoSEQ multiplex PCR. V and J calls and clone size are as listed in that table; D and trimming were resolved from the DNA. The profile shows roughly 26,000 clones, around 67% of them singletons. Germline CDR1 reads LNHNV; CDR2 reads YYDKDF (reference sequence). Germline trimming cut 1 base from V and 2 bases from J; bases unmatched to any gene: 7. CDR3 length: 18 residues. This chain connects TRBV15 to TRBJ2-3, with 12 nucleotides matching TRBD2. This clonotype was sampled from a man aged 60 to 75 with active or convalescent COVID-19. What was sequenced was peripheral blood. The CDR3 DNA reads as TGTGCCACCAGCAGAGGACGGACTAGCGGGGTCTCCACAGATACGCAGTATTTT. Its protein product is CATSRGRTSGVSTDTQYF.